This T cell receptor beta chain emerged from a study of naive and memory T cell subsets. Study results and limitations: Diversity fell and Gini index rose from naive through CM, EM, EMRA. Clonotypes here are unpaired alpha or beta chain sequences. Over 85% of naive TCR sequences appeared only once, unlike memory subsets.

This clonotype was counted at least ten times. Its matching antigen is unknown. Both TRBC1 and TRBC2 were covered by a beta constant-region primer of two equimolar oligonucleotides. One entry per CDR3 protein, called by TCRdb with MiXCR from the UMI-ligation and nested PCR reads. The table lists tens of thousands of distinct CDR3 sequences, roughly 14% of them singletons. The sequencing sample was made of effector memory CD4+ T cells from blood. The subset: effector memory, CD45RA- CD27-. The sequence derives from a human donor in good health.

For the CDR3, the DNA is TGTGCCAGCAGCACCGCGGGACTAGCGTTCAATGAGCAGTTCTTC. The encoded protein is CASSTAGLAFNEQFF. This chain uses TRBV9 with TRBJ2-1; 10 nucleotides agree with TRBD2. Germline values: CDR1 SGDLS, CDR2 YYNGEE. V lost 4 bases to trimming and J lost 6 bases; unmatched junction nucleotides: 7. The CDR3 is made up of 15 amino acids.